This TCR beta chain was identified in a study of blood T cells in healthy people across ages (dated by TCRdb to the mid-2010s). Regarding the research as a whole: In model experiments, template switching captured roughly one uniquely barcoded TCR beta cDNA molecule for every two T cells. For two donors (one aged 18 to 30 and one aged 80 or older), the study analyzed two additional independent replicas of 1 million unique cDNA reads from the same blood draw. Four age groups were formed from the donors: young (average roughly 16 years), middle-aged (approximately 40), aged (62) and long-lived (less than 85). To track age-related changes in TCR beta repertoire diversity, the study relied on deep sequencing normalized with unique cDNA molecular identifiers. General findings and caveats noted by the study authors: Observed TCR beta diversity correlated strongly with the percentage of naive T cells measured by flow cytometry. Bulk unsorted PBMC profiling prevented conclusive comparison of naive and antigen-experienced compartments. As age increased, observed TCR beta diversity per million T cells dropped in a roughly linear way, and a significant reduction was already evident by age 40. Estimates of total diversity based on one million sequenced T cells were regarded as lower bounds and as underestimates. Because the CMV infection status of the donors was unknown, age-related changes in expanded clonotypes may potentially have been confounded. Compared with the aged group, the long-lived group had more naive CD4+ T cells, fewer expanded clones and increased TCR diversity, suggesting age selection.

The approximately 40 donors, aged roughly 6 to 100 years, were systemically healthy Caucasian individuals from Russia. Ten milliliters of peripheral blood were drawn from each donor into EDTA-treated Vacutainer tubes. Ficoll-Paque density-gradient centrifugation was used to isolate PBMCs, with at least 6 million per sample. Trizol reagent was used to extract total RNA from PBMCs, with at least 5.5 micrograms per sample. For every donor, flow cytometry on a PBMC aliquot measured the percentage of naive CD45RAhigh/CD27high T cells. The library relied on 5' RACE. The listed sequencing device is Illumina HiSeq 2500. The second PCR ran for roughly 7 to 11 cycles and used a J-beta primer mix along with a sample-barcoded 5' primer. Each TCR beta cDNA molecule received a unique molecular identifier from a template-switch 5' adaptor carrying 12 random nucleotides. At least 2.5 million CDR3-containing paired-end reads were obtained from each sample. The Mint cDNA synthesis kit, primed by a TRBC-specific oligonucleotide, was used to synthesize first-strand cDNA from all RNA. Following uracil-DNA glycosylase treatment, a first 18-cycle PCR with universal primers M1SS and BC2_uni_R was performed on all cDNA. The authors processed their data as follows. Normalization of each sample was performed by random selection of 1 million high-quality reads, each carrying a distinct molecular identifier. Reads sharing molecular identifiers were discarded rather than binned into consensus sequences. CDR3 identification, clonotype clustering and error correction used MiTCR with a Q25 quality threshold and the strictest error-elimination algorithm. A nonparametric unseen species model using Euler transformation provided a lower-bound estimate of total TCR beta diversity. Clones were called with MiXCR by TCRdb after fastp trimmed the public reads at Q25, and only in-frame beta chains were retained. Every CDR3 protein is listed once, alongside the most common genes and DNA of its rows. The V and J calls here are based on TCRdb, not the publication. The sample table shows about 930,000 distinct CDR3 sequences, and around 29% are seen once. Jointly, the top ten make up roughly a tenth of the sample.

CDR1 SQVTM and CDR2 ANQGSEA were looked up in the germline V gene. Germline trimming: 4 bases from V, 12 bases from J; junction bases outside gene matches: 7. CDR3 length: 12 amino acids, cysteine to phenylalanine. Solely the CDR3 DNA is kept, with 36 bases framed from the first base. This clonotype was detected a few times. Which antigen it targets is not known. It has no much larger one-base neighbor in the sample; base qualities were not kept. In addition, the sample was reused for a study of T cells of mothers and their children. The second study, in turn, reports: Nine systemically healthy Caucasian individuals served as donors, namely three mothers together with their six children. cDNA synthesis used all of the extracted RNA, with 1.5 ug of RNA in each 15 ul reaction. In the second PCR, the M1S primer added sample barcodes and 2-4 random nucleotides. Each mother yielded over 9.5 million TCR beta CDR3 reads and each child about 3 million reads. TCR recombination output is similarly shaped by thymic selection in related and unrelated pairs, with a minor effect exerted by inherited differences. Normalized repertoire overlap in related mother-child pairs was always slightly higher than in unrelated mother-child pairs, but the difference was never significant. With a sensitivity of approximately 96 clones per million clonotypes, no persistent microchimeric T cell clones were detected. To look for features that set related mother-child pairs apart from unrelated individuals, the researchers ran deep NGS to compare the TCR beta repertoires of mothers and children. The mean age was about 40 +/- 4 years for the mothers and roughly 11 +/- 4 years for the children. After adapter ligation with NEBNext reagents, the libraries were sequenced on Illumina HiSeq 2000 with 100+100 nt paired-end reads. To prevent cross-contamination, the mother and child libraries were prepared one month apart and sequenced in separate runs. For each donor, somewhere between about 450,000 and 2,100,000 distinct TCR beta clonotypes were identified. Naive TCR beta clonotypes were estimated from low-frequency clonotypes matched to each donor's FACS-determined naive share, without sorting.

The sequence was obtained from a woman aged 40 to 50 in good health. Sequencing input: blood. The sequence links TRBV29-1 to TRBJ2-1; TRBD1 matches 9 bases in the middle. The DNA sequence is given as TGCAGCGTTGGGGACAGGGCCGCAATGCAGTTCTTC. This yields the protein CSVGDRAAMQFF.